This TCR beta chain was documented in a study of naive and memory T cell subsets. Separate alpha and beta amplification began at the second PCR step. This clonotype appeared a few times. Its antigen is unknown. An equimolar mix of two oligonucleotides served as the beta constant-region primer for TRBC1 and TRBC2. Four rounds of PCR amplified the ligated cDNA using nested alpha and beta constant-region primers plus SP2. TCRdb analysed the UMI-ligation and nested PCR reads with MiXCR anew, one entry per CDR3 protein. Of about 150,000 distinct CDR3 sequences listed, 20% to 25% are singletons. Study-wide points: From naive to CM, EM and EMRA, diversity decreased and Gini increased. Possibly reflecting memory cells re-expressing CD45RA, a few larger clonotypes occurred in naive repertoires, especially CD8.

CDR1 and CDR2 (germline): MNHEY, SVGAGI. The CDR3 runs 14 residues. The V segment lost 6 bases and the J segment 6 bases; nucleotides outside the gene matches: 9. The sequenced sample consisted of naive CD4+ T cells from blood. This clonotype was obtained from a human donor in good health. The rearrangement uses TRBV6-5 and TRBJ2-7; 9 positions agree with TRBD1. The CDR3 DNA reads TGTGCCAGCAGACGGGACAGGGCTGGGCCCGAGCAGTACTTC. Amino acids: CASRRDRAGPEQYF.